Below are 12 T cell receptor beta chains sequenced from a single sample in a study of T-cell memory formation after mild COVID-19. TCRdb fed the 5' RACE reads into MiXCR, producing one record per CDR3 protein. The sample has around 310,000 distinct CDR3 sequences; roughly an eighth are singletons. Specimen: PBMCs or a T cell subset sorted from them (not recorded which). The receptor source for this set is a young man who had mild COVID-19 (a few samples of this study predate the infection). Cell type and time point are not known.

The chain uses TRBV28 and TRBJ1-1; D is unresolved. CDR1 MDHEN and CDR2 SYDVKM come from the germline V gene. CDR3 size: 13 residues. The V gene lost 5 bases and the J gene lost 8 bases, with 15 bases spanning the gap. The CDR3 region has the DNA TGTGCCAGCAGTCTGGCAAACCCGTCGGAAGCTTTCTTT. Translation gives CASSLANPSEAFF. Using reference TRBV28 and TRBJ1-1 for the parts outside the CDR3, the full variable domain is DVKVTQSSRYLVKRTGEKVFLECVQDMDHENMFWYRQDPGLGLRLIYFSYDVKMKEKGDIPEGYSVSREKKERFSLILESASTNQTSMYLCASSLANPSEAFFGQGTRLTVV.

The rearrangement joins TRBV7-9 to TRBJ1-1; D is possibly TRBD1 (6 bases). The V end lost 5 bases, the J end lost 4 bases, and 17 bases lay between the germline ends. CDR1 SEHNR and CDR2 FQNEAQ come from the germline V gene (reference sequence). The CDR3 has 15 amino acids. This chain's CDR3 is CASSPTLGGGTEAFF. The DNA for the CDR3 is TGTGCCAGCAGCCCTACCCTGGGGGGCGGCACTGAAGCTTTCTTT.

The V gene is TRBV6-2 or TRBV6-3, the J gene TRBJ2-3; D is perhaps TRBD1 (5 bases). This CDR3 region has 13 residues. Trimming stripped 10 bases from V and 5 bases from J, with 16 bases between. Germline CDR1 reads MNHEY; CDR2 reads SVGEGT. CDR3: CATSDLQGDTQYF. The CDR3 bases are TGTGCCACCTCGGACCTCCAGGGAGATACGCAGTATTTT.

This clonotype was recorded a few times. The CDR3 spells CASVNAGPTLAKNIQYF. DNA for the CDR3: TGTGCCAGCGTGAACGCGGGACCCACACTAGCCAAAAACATTCAGTACTTC. The chain combines TRBV6-2 or TRBV6-3 with TRBJ2-4, with D possibly matching TRBD2 (6 bases). Per germline, CDR1 MNHEY and CDR2 SVGEGT. The CDR3 covers 17 residues. With 8 bases removed from V and 0 bases from J, the gap between germline ends came to 20 bases.

The rearrangement uses TRBV15 and TRBJ1-6; the D gene is possibly TRBD1 (5 bases). The CDR3 extends over 13 amino acids. The V and J ends lost 3 bases and 11 bases respectively, with 11 bases between them. The germline V gene has CDR1 LNHNV and CDR2 YYDKDF (reference sequence). The CDR3 coding sequence is TGTGCCACCAGCAGCGGGGGACCGGCACCCCTCCACTTT. It specifies CATSSGGPAPLHF.

In this sample, this clonotype turned up once. J is TRBJ2-2 and V is TRBV27, with D unresolved. V lost 10 bases, J lost 3 bases, and 15 bases lay in between. The CDR3 consists of 14 residues. The germline V gene has CDR1 MNHEY and CDR2 SMNVEV (reference sequence). In nucleotides, the CDR3 is TGTGCCACTTCGTACATAGGGTACACCGGGGAGCTGTTTTTT. It yields the protein CATSYIGYTGELFF.

This clonotype was observed a few times. The genes are TRBV6-6 and TRBJ2-3, with no clear D. Trimming left V 4 bases short and J 0 bases short, with 11 bases between. The CDR3 has 15 amino acids. The germline CDR1 and CDR2 sequences are MNHNY and SVGAGI (reference sequence). CDR3 coding DNA: TGTGCCAGCAGTTGGGCAGGCACCAGCACAGATACGCAGTATTTT. Its translation: CASSWAGTSTDTQYF.

Concerning this clonotype: A much larger clone differs by one base, so this may be a read error. The chain joins TRBV6-5 to TRBJ1-6; D unresolved. The germline gives CDR1 MNHEY, CDR2 SVGAGI. Trimming took 0 bases from V and 6 from J, leaving 15 bases between them. The CDR3 loop spans 17 amino acids. CDR3: CASSYSKWEGSNSPLHF. For the CDR3, the DNA is TGTGCCAGCAGTTACTCGAAGTGGGAAGGGAGTAATTCACCCCTCCACTTT.

The V gene is TRBV10-3, the J gene TRBJ2-1; TRBD1 matches at 7 bases. The germline V gene has CDR1 ENHRY and CDR2 SYGVKD. V lost 2 bases and J lost 3; bases outside the gene matches: 4. The CDR3 is 15 amino acids. CDR3 sequence: CAISETGDVYNEQFF. The CDR3 bases are TGTGCCATCAGTGAGACAGGGGACGTCTACAATGAGCAGTTCTTC.

The V gene is TRBV5-1, the J gene TRBJ1-2, with 10 bases fitting TRBD1. The ends lost 0 bases at V and 6 bases at J; junction bases unmatched: 2. The germline V gene encodes CDR1 SGHRS and CDR2 YFSETQ. This CDR3 is built from 14 residues. CDR3: CASSLGQGANGYTF. The CDR3, as DNA: TGCGCCAGCAGCTTGGGACAGGGGGCTAATGGCTACACCTTC. The full variable domain, with the rest looked up from reference TRBV5-1 and TRBJ1-2, is KAGVTQTPRYLIKTRGQQVTLSCSPISGHRSVSWYQQTPGQGLQFLFEYFSETQRNKGNFPGRFSGRQFSNSRSEMNVSTLELGDSALYLCASSLGQGANGYTFGSGTRLTVV.

This clonotype was seen a few times. CDR3 coding DNA: TGCGCCAGCAGCCAGGAAATAGCGGGGAGCACAGATACGCAGTATTTT. It is translated as CASSQEIAGSTDTQYF. V gene TRBV4-3 combines with J gene TRBJ2-3, with TRBD2 matching over 8 bases. The CDR3 loop spans 16 amino acids. Germline-derived CDR1 and CDR2 are LGHNA and YSLEER. Trimming at V came to 3 bases and at J to 0 bases, leaving 5 bases not matched to a gene.

This clonotype was found a few times. V is TRBV24-1 and J is TRBJ2-1; D is perhaps TRBD1 (6 bases). This CDR3 has 20 amino acids. Germline V gene sequence: CDR1 KGHDR, CDR2 SFDVKD. V lost 5 bases, J lost 4 bases, and 29 bases lay in between. CDR3 sequence reads: CATSAGGAGAPHSRYNEQFF. CDR3 bases: TGTGCCACCAGTGCCGGTGGGGCAGGGGCCCCACATTCGCGTTACAATGAGCAGTTCTTC.